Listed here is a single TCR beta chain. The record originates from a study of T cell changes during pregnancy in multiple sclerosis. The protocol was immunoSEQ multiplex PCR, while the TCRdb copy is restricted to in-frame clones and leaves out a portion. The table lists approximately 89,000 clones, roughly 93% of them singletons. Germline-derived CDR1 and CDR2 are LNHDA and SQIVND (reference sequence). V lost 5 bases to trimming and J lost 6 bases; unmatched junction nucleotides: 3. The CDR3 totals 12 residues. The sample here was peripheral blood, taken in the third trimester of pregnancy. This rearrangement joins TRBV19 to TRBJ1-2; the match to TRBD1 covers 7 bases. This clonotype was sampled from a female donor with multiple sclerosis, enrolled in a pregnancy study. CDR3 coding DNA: TGTGCCAGTAGTCACAGGGGAAATGGCTACACCTTC. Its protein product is CASSHRGNGYTF.